Each of the 16 T cell receptor beta chains below was sequenced from the same sample in a study of CD8+CD57+ T cells in acquired aplastic anemia. All sequencing subjects had displayed CD8+CD57+ cell expansion on flow cytometry. For CDR3 and TCR beta VDJ profiling, genomic DNA was the template used. TCRdb passed the reads through MiXCR, listing each CDR3 protein once. The repertoire consists of around 500,000 distinct CDR3 sequences, with about a third occurring once and the leading ten covering roughly 0.8%. The sequenced sample was sorted CD4+, CD8+, or CD8+CD57+ T cells (not recorded which) from PBMCs. Receptors originate from a human donor with aplastic anemia.

V gene TRBV14 combines with J gene TRBJ2-5; no clear D gene. The CDR3 length is 12 residues. Germline CDR1 is SGHDN and CDR2 is FVKESK. V shed 4 bases and J shed 5 bases, with 8 bases lying between them. CDR3 residues: CASSRGVETQYF. The CDR3 region has the DNA TGTGCCAGCAGCCGCGGAGTGGAGACCCAGTACTTC.

This rearrangement joins TRBV20-1 to TRBJ2-1; weak D call: TRBD2 (6 bases). From germline, CDR1 is DFQATT and CDR2 SNEGSKA (reference sequence). V was cut by 5 bases and J by 3 bases, with 17 bases left in between. The CDR3 runs to 15 residues. The DNA for the CDR3 is TGCAGTGCTCCTGGGACTGGAGGCTTCTACAATGAGCAGTTCTTC. It translates to CSAPGTGGFYNEQFF.

This clonotype appeared many times. The J gene is TRBJ1-1, the V gene TRBV29-1; 8 bases agree with TRBD1. Per the germline V gene, CDR1 is SQVTM and CDR2 is ANQGSEA. There are 12 residues in the CDR3. V shed 3 bases, J shed 6 bases, and the junction held 3 bases outside the gene matches. CDR3 in amino acids: CSVDRGQAEAFF. DNA for the CDR3: TGCAGCGTTGACAGGGGGCAGGCTGAAGCTTTCTTT.

The rearrangement uses TRBV9 and TRBJ2-5; 11 nucleotides agree with TRBD2. V was clipped by 0 bases and J by 7 bases; unmatched bases: 2. Germline V gene data show CDR1 as SGDLS and CDR2 as YYNGEE. The CDR3 runs 14 residues. CDR3 protein: CASSVDLAGGTQYF. The CDR3 DNA reads TGTGCCAGCAGCGTAGATCTAGCGGGGGGGACCCAGTACTTC.

The gene calls are TRBV4-2 and TRBJ2-7, with a weak D call TRBD2 (7 bases). The germline V and J ends were trimmed by 1 base and 1 base, with 26 bases remaining between them. Germline V gives CDR1 LGHNA, CDR2 YNFKEQ. The CDR3 is made up of 20 amino acids. The CDR3 sequence: CASSQARAGAQVERSYEQYF. The CDR3 bases are TGTGCCAGCAGCCAAGCGAGGGCGGGGGCGCAGGTGGAGAGGTCCTACGAGCAGTACTTC.

The chain combines TRBV5-6 with TRBJ1-1, with D possibly being TRBD1 (5 bases). The V and J ends lost 4 bases and 4 bases respectively, with 17 bases between them. Germline V gene data show CDR1 as SGHDT and CDR2 as YYEEEE. This CDR3 has 15 residues. This chain's CDR3 is CASSQDRKGTTEAFF. CDR3 sequence (DNA): TGTGCCAGCAGCCAAGATCGGAAGGGGACCACTGAAGCTTTCTTT.

V is TRBV2 and J is TRBJ2-6; possible D gene TRBD1, 6 bases. The CDR3 runs to 14 residues. V dropped 7 bases and J dropped 3 bases, with 10 bases sitting between them. CDR1 and CDR2 from the germline V gene are SNHLY and FYNNEI. The CDR3 coding sequence is TGTGCCAGCAACAGGGTTCGTGGGGCCAACGTCCTGACTTTC. Protein product: CASNRVRGANVLTF.

This CDR3 reads CASRGQRGTEAFF. In nucleotides, the CDR3 is TGTGCCAGCAGGGGTCAGAGGGGCACTGAAGCTTTCTTT. The V gene is TRBV27, the J gene TRBJ1-1, with TRBD1 as a possible D gene (5 bases). The CDR3 length is 13 residues. Looked up from germline, CDR1 is MNHEY and CDR2 is SMNVEV (reference sequence). Between the trimmed V and J ends, which lost 6 bases and 4 bases, there was a span of 12 bases.

This chain uses TRBV20-1 with TRBJ2-7, with 10 nucleotides matching TRBD1. The V segment lost 6 bases and the J segment 5 bases; nucleotides outside the gene matches: 10. This CDR3 region has 14 residues. Germline V gene sequence: CDR1 DFQATT, CDR2 SNEGSKA (reference sequence). The chain's CDR3 is CSAHSGTGVDEQYF. The CDR3 DNA follows: TGCAGTGCCCACTCCGGGACAGGGGTTGACGAGCAGTACTTC.

This clonotype was observed many times. CDR3 residues: CSQRVTDTQYF. CDR3 coding DNA: TGCAGTCAAAGAGTAACAGATACGCAGTATTTT. The chain joins TRBV20-1 to TRBJ2-3; D is ambiguous. V was clipped by 8 bases and J by 3 bases, with 9 bases between them. This CDR3 spans 11 amino acids. CDR1 is DFQATT, CDR2 SNEGSKA, per germline (reference sequence).

This clonotype was counted at least ten times. The chain joins TRBV4-3 to TRBJ2-7; 7 bases map to TRBD1. The germline gives CDR1 LGHNA, CDR2 YSLEER. V lost 4 bases, J lost 2 bases, and 8 bases stayed unmatched. CDR3 length equals 15 residues. This chain's CDR3 is CASSRDPGQTYEQYF. In DNA, the CDR3 is TGCGCCAGCAGCCGCGATCCGGGACAGACCTACGAGCAGTACTTC.

Many counts were recorded for this clonotype. The genes are TRBV20-1 and TRBJ2-5; the D gene is possibly TRBD1 (5 bases). This CDR3 comprises 13 residues. Per germline, CDR1 DFQATT and CDR2 SNEGSKA (reference sequence). V was shortened by 5 bases and J by 2 bases, with 12 bases between the two germline ends. CDR3 DNA sequence: TGCAGTGCTGCAGACAGTTCTCAAGAGACCCAGTACTTC. This gives the protein CSAADSSQETQYF.

This chain joins TRBV19 and TRBJ1-6; TRBD1 aligns across 11 bases. Germline assignment: CDR1 LNHDA and CDR2 SQIVND (reference sequence). Germline trimming cut 9 bases from V and 9 bases from J; bases unmatched to any gene: 16. The CDR3 is 17 amino acids. The CDR3 DNA reads TGTGCCAGCAGCCTCGGACAGGGGGCTTCTACGGGTTCACCCCTCCACTTT. The encoded protein is CASSLGQGASTGSPLHF.

This clonotype appeared a few times. The chain is built from TRBV11-2 and TRBJ2-1; 12 bases line up with TRBD1. The CDR3 consists of 16 residues. The germline V gene encodes CDR1 SGHAT and CDR2 FQNNGV. J lost 8 bases, V lost 3 bases, and 8 bases had no gene match. The DNA for the CDR3 is TGTGCCAGCAGCTTGACGGGACAGGGGGCTATGGATGAGCAGTTCTTC. This gives the protein CASSLTGQGAMDEQFF.

The table lists this clonotype with a few counts. The chain has TRBV20-1 and TRBJ2-1; D tentatively reads TRBD1 or TRBD2 (5 bases each). The CDR3 is 13 residues long. Trimming pared 6 bases from V and 8 bases from J, leaving 17 bases between. CDR1 is DFQATT and CDR2 is SNEGSKA in the germline V gene (reference sequence). CDR3 sequence reads: CSARPGARDEQFF. For the CDR3, the DNA is TGCAGTGCGCGACCCGGGGCCCGCGATGAGCAGTTCTTC.

This clonotype was picked up a small number of times. The gene calls are TRBV20-1 and TRBJ1-4; D remains ambiguous. Deletions cut 6 bases from V and 8 bases from J, with 13 bases between. The germline gives CDR1 DFQATT, CDR2 SNEGSKA (reference sequence). The length of the CDR3 is 12 residues. This chain's CDR3 is CSATDSSEKLFF. The CDR3, as DNA: TGCAGTGCAACGGATTCTAGCGAAAAACTGTTTTTT.